The 22 T cell receptor beta chains below come from one sample, sequenced in a study of CD8+ T cells in alopecia areata. Extracted RNA was reverse transcribed, and the resulting cDNA served as sequencing template. Clones were sequenced by immunoSEQ multiplex PCR, and TCRdb holds only the in-frame ones, with some missing. Of some 180,000 clones detected, 50% to 65% appear once; the ten largest clones hold about a tenth. Indicated treatment: oral pan-JAK inhibitor, 5-10 mg twice daily. This specimen was CD8+ T cells sorted from blood, taken at week 24, from a patient treated with tofacitinib. These receptors came from a human donor with alopecia areata.

This clone was counted between two and nine times. V gene TRBV6-5 combines with J gene TRBJ2-2; possibly TRBD2 for D (6 bases). CDR3 size: 14 residues. Germline V CDR1 and CDR2: MNHEY, SVGAGI. Trimming removed 4 bases at V and 4 bases at J, with 10 bases between. The DNA for the CDR3 is TGTGCCAGCAGTTGGGACTTGACCACCGGGGAGCTGTTTTTT. Amino acid sequence: CASSWDLTTGELFF.

The genes are TRBV11-2 and TRBJ2-6; no firm D call. CDR3 length: 15 residues. Germline CDR1 SGHAT, CDR2 FQNNGV. Trimming cost V 5 bases and J 1 base, with 9 bases left between them. The CDR3 sequence: CASSVTSSGANVLTF. CDR3 in DNA: TGTGCCAGCAGCGTCACAAGTTCTGGGGCCAACGTCCTGACTTTC.

This chain links TRBV14 with TRBJ1-2; 8 positions match TRBD1. Per germline, CDR1 SGHDN and CDR2 FVKESK. The V gene end was trimmed by 4 bases and the J gene end by 3 bases; junction bases not matched to a gene: 4. This CDR3 is 14 amino acids long. This chain's CDR3 is CASSLIQGDYGYTF. For the CDR3, the DNA is TGTGCCAGCAGCCTTATACAGGGGGACTATGGCTACACCTTC.

V and J are TRBV11-3 and TRBJ2-1; the match to TRBD2 covers 11 bases. The germline V gene has CDR1 SGHNT and CDR2 YENEEA. V shed 4 bases, J shed 4 bases, and the junction held 3 bases outside the gene matches. This CDR3 contains 15 residues. The CDR3 spells CASSSRLAGYNEQFF. CDR3 nucleotides: TGTGCCAGCAGCTCGAGACTAGCGGGGTACAATGAGCAGTTCTTC.

This clone was picked up a small number of times. The chain has TRBV4-1 and TRBJ1-2; D not certain. The germline CDR1 and CDR2 sequences are MGHRA and YSYEKL. V lost 2 bases to trimming and J lost 6 bases, with 10 bases between them. The CDR3 contains 13 residues. CDR3 coding DNA: TGCGCCAGCAGCCAACTAACTAGGGATGGCTACACCTTC. Its protein product is CASSQLTRDGYTF.

The chain joins TRBV29-1 to TRBJ1-2; TRBD1 is a possible D gene (6 bases). V lost 4 bases to trimming and J lost 5 bases, with 8 bases between them. CDR1 is SQVTM, CDR2 ANQGSEA, per germline. The CDR3 is made up of 11 amino acids. CDR3 residues: CSVATGYGYTF. The CDR3 DNA reads TGCAGCGTTGCTACAGGGTATGGCTACACCTTC.

The chain recombines TRBV4-3 with TRBJ1-1; a possible D gene is TRBD1 (6 bases). The CDR3 is 14 amino acids. Germline V gene lookup returns CDR1 LGHNA and CDR2 YSLEER. V dropped 4 bases and J dropped 4 bases, with 13 bases sitting between them. The CDR3, as DNA: TGCGCCAGCAGCCCGACTACAGGGAGCACTGAAGCTTTCTTT. This sequence encodes CASSPTTGSTEAFF.

V gene TRBV30 combines with J gene TRBJ1-2; a weak D match, TRBD1 (6 bases). The CDR3 consists of 13 residues. Trimming left V 2 bases short and J 5 bases short, with 12 bases between. Germline lookup yields CDR1 GTSNPN and CDR2 SVGIG (reference sequence). CDR3 sequence: CAWSRTEIYGYTF. The CDR3, as DNA: TGTGCCTGGAGTCGGACAGAAATTTATGGCTACACCTTC.

This clone occurred a few times. This chain joins TRBV19 and TRBJ1-5; no definite D call. In germline, CDR1 is LNHDA, CDR2 SQIVND (reference sequence). V lost 2 bases to trimming and J lost 3 bases, with 11 bases between them. The CDR3 is 15 residues long. CDR3 sequence (DNA): TGTGCCAGTAGTATATTAGACTTTCCCAATCAGCCCCAGCATTTT. Translating it yields CASSILDFPNQPQHF.

This sequence joins TRBV30 and TRBJ1-1, with a tentative D call TRBD1 (6 bases). V gave up 2 bases and J gave up 2 bases, with 12 bases separating them. From germline, CDR1 is GTSNPN and CDR2 SVGIG (reference sequence). This CDR3 has 14 amino acids. The CDR3 loop reads CAWSYQGINTEAFF. For the CDR3, the DNA is TGTGCCTGGAGTTATCAGGGGATTAACACTGAAGCTTTCTTT.

The chain recombines TRBV27 with TRBJ1-1; 7 nucleotides align to TRBD1. The CDR3 loop spans 13 amino acids. Trimming cost V 6 bases and J 3 bases; bases outside gene matches: 4. Germline V CDR1 and CDR2: MNHEY, SMNVEV (reference sequence). The CDR3 region has the DNA TGTGCCAGCAGCCCCAGGGGGGACACTGAAGCTTTCTTT. It codes for CASSPRGDTEAFF.

The V call is TRBV29-1, the J call TRBJ2-7, with D tentatively TRBD2 (5 bases). The CDR3 covers 12 residues. V lost 2 bases to trimming and J lost 4 bases, with 9 bases between them. CDR1 is SQVTM, CDR2 ANQGSEA, per germline. CDR3 sequence reads: CSVETSGYEQYF. CDR3 DNA sequence: TGCAGCGTTGAAACGTCGGGGTACGAGCAGTACTTC.

The chain carries TRBV30 and TRBJ1-6; 7 nucleotides line up with TRBD1. From germline, CDR1 is GTSNPN and CDR2 SVGIG (reference sequence). This CDR3 spans 15 amino acids. With 0 bases clipped from V and 10 bases from J, the junction kept 9 bases outside the gene matches. CDR3 in amino acids: CAWSVTGAGESPLHF. CDR3 coding DNA: TGTGCCTGGAGTGTAACAGGGGCAGGGGAGTCACCCCTCCACTTT.

This chain links TRBV9 with TRBJ2-7; D unclear. Trimming stripped 3 bases from V and 7 bases from J, with 14 bases between. The germline gives CDR1 SGDLS, CDR2 YYNGEE. The CDR3 length is 13 residues. CDR3 in DNA: TGTGCCAGCAGCGCCGGTTCGGCCGGTGAGCAGTACTTC. It translates to CASSAGSAGEQYF.

This clone came up many times. This sequence joins TRBV6-1 and TRBJ2-3; 13 nucleotides align to TRBD2. V lost 6 bases and J lost 4; bases outside the gene matches: 1. The CDR3 consists of 14 residues. The germline CDR1 and CDR2 sequences are MNHNS and SASEGT. The CDR3 reads CASSGTSGADTQYF. CDR3 DNA: TGTGCCAGCAGCGGGACTAGCGGGGCAGATACGCAGTATTTT.

The rearrangement links TRBV27 to TRBJ2-4; D may be TRBD1 (6 bases). V was clipped by 3 bases and J by 6 bases, with 9 bases between them. The CDR3 contains 13 residues. The germline V gene has CDR1 MNHEY and CDR2 SMNVEV (reference sequence). The CDR3, as DNA: TGTGCCAGCAGTTTGGGGGCAAGAAACATTCAGTACTTC. It translates to CASSLGARNIQYF.

The chain carries TRBV4-3 and TRBJ2-2; possibly TRBD2 for D (6 bases). V was clipped by 2 bases and J by 0 bases, with 13 bases between them. Germline V gives CDR1 LGHNA, CDR2 YSLEER. The CDR3 totals 17 residues. CDR3 coding DNA: TGCGCCAGCAGCCAACCCTTGGGGGGTACGAACACCGGGGAGCTGTTTTTT. It translates to CASSQPLGGTNTGELFF.

The chain uses TRBV9 and TRBJ2-3; unclear D gene. Germline CDR1 reads SGDLS; CDR2 reads YYNGEE. The CDR3 totals 12 residues. The V end was cut by 0 bases, the J end by 6 bases, with 5 bases between. The CDR3 region has the DNA TGTGCCAGCAGCGTAGCGAGGGATACGCAGTATTTT. This codes for CASSVARDTQYF.

The sample holds a few counts of this clone. V is TRBV7-8 and J is TRBJ2-2; 8 bases fit TRBD2. V trimming: 5 bases; J trimming: 5 bases; junction bases outside the gene matches: 1. CDR3 length: 13 amino acids. CDR1 is SGHVS and CDR2 is FQNEAQ in the germline V gene. In DNA, the CDR3 is TGTGCCAGCAGCACTAGCGGAACCGGGGAGCTGTTTTTT. This translates into CASSTSGTGELFF. The whole variable domain, filled in from reference TRBV7-8 and TRBJ2-2, reads GAGVSQSPRYKVAKRGQDVALRCDPISGHVSLFWYQQALGQGPEFLTYFQNEAQLDKSGLPSDRFFAERPEGSVSTLKIQRTQQEDSAVYLCASSTSGTGELFFGEGSRLTVL.

This chain joins TRBV12-5 and TRBJ1-1; tentatively, D is TRBD1 (5 bases). The CDR3 loop spans 12 amino acids. V was cut by 3 bases and J by 5 bases, with 7 bases left in between. The germline CDR1 and CDR2 sequences are LGHNT and FRNRAP. For the CDR3, the DNA is TGTGCTAGTGGTTTCTGGGGGACTGAAGCTTTCTTT. Residues: CASGFWGTEAFF. Full variable domain (outside the CDR3, taken from reference TRBV12-5 and TRBJ1-1): DARVTQTPRHKVTEMGQEVTMRCQPILGHNTVFWYRQTMMQGLELLAYFRNRAPLDDSGMPKDRFSAEMPDATLATLKIQPSEPRDSAVYFCASGFWGTEAFFGQGTRLTVV.

This chain links TRBV27 with TRBJ1-5; 7 bases map to TRBD1. CDR1 MNHEY and CDR2 SMNVEV come from the germline V gene (reference sequence). J gave up 0 bases and V 5 bases, and 4 bases lay outside the gene matches. This CDR3 comprises 15 residues. The CDR3 sequence is CASSKTGLSNQPQHF. The CDR3 region has the DNA TGTGCCAGCAGTAAGACAGGGCTTAGCAATCAGCCCCAGCATTTT.

The V call is TRBV27, the J call TRBJ1-6, with 9 bases aligning to TRBD1. The germline V gene encodes CDR1 MNHEY and CDR2 SMNVEV (reference sequence). J was trimmed by 7 bases and V by 6 bases; bases with no gene match: 7. CDR3 length equals 15 residues. The CDR3 sequence: CASRSGQGPNSPLHF. CDR3 bases: TGTGCCAGCAGGAGTGGACAGGGGCCCAATTCACCCCTCCACTTT.